This is a list of T cell receptor beta chains from one sample in a study of T cell responses to AZD1222 COVID-19 vaccine. Sequencing was performed with immunoSEQ multiplex PCR; in TCRdb, only in-frame clones are kept and a portion is missing. The repertoire consists of over 100,000 clones, with 85% to 90% occurring once and the leading ten covering more than 4.5%. The starting material was peripheral blood, obtained on day 0 of AZD1222 vaccination. Every receptor here comes from an adult in good health. Each CDR3 is given with its conserved first and last residue. The order of the fields is CDR3 protein, CDR3 DNA, CDR3 length, V gene, J gene, D gene, clone size. A D gene is named only where the DNA matches it firmly. A clone size is listed for some rows: how often the clone was seen (once, few, many), or a class if it is expanded.

CASSLSGLAGANVLTF	TGTGCCAGCAGCTTGTCGGGGTTAGCTGGGGCCAACGTCCTGACTTTC	16	TRBV5-5	TRBJ2-6	NA	NA
CASSPVWRGGDGYTF	TGTGCCAGTAGCCCCGTATGGCGGGGTGGCGATGGCTACACCTTC	15	TRBV19	TRBJ1-2	NA	NA
CASSFGDPNSPLHF	TGTGCCAGCAGCTTCGGGGACCCTAATTCACCCCTCCACTTT	14	TRBV11-2	TRBJ1-6	NA	NA
CASSLGGGNQPQHF	TGTGCCAGCAGCTTAGGCGGAGGCAATCAGCCCCAGCATTTT	14	TRBV7-9	TRBJ1-5	NA	NA
CASSQRLAGVEEQYF	TGTGCCAGCAGCCAACGACTAGCGGGAGTTGAAGAGCAGTACTTC	15	TRBV4-2	TRBJ2-7	TRBD2	NA
CASQRSGPRRNEQFF	TGTGCCAGCCAGAGGTCCGGGCCGAGGAGGAATGAGCAGTTCTTC	15	TRBV28	TRBJ2-1	NA	once
CASSLNGQASYEQYF	TGTGCCAGCAGCTTAAATGGGCAGGCCTCCTACGAGCAGTACTTC	15	TRBV7-2	TRBJ2-7	NA	NA
CASSLDRGLGEKLFF	TGTGCCAGCAGTCTGGACAGGGGGCTGGGAGAAAAACTGTTTTTT	15	TRBV28	TRBJ1-4	TRBD1	NA
CSVDTGSKLFF	TGCAGCGTTGACACAGGCTCAAAACTGTTTTTT	11	TRBV29-1	TRBJ1-4	NA	once
CASSIDRRATGELFF	TGTGCCAGTAGTATAGATCGAAGGGCCACCGGGGAGCTGTTTTTT	15	TRBV19	TRBJ2-2	NA	NA
CASRGQGGDNEQFF	TGTGCCAGCAGGGGACAGGGAGGGGACAATGAGCAGTTCTTC	14	TRBV27	TRBJ2-1	TRBD1	NA
CASSIQGFGDYGYTF	TGTGCCAGTAGTATACAGGGGTTTGGAGACTATGGCTACACCTTC	15	TRBV19	TRBJ1-2	NA	once
CASSTGQDYEQYF	TGTGCCAGCAGCACCGGACAGGACTACGAGCAGTACTTC	13	TRBV11-3	TRBJ2-7	TRBD1	few
CASSLGRVVYEQYF	TGCGCCAGCAGCTTGGGCAGGGTTGTATACGAGCAGTACTTC	14	TRBV5-1	TRBJ2-7	NA	NA
CASSVGTGPPLHF	TGTGCCAGCAGCGTAGGGACAGGCCCACCCCTCCACTTT	13	TRBV9	TRBJ1-6	TRBD1	NA
CASSPQGTGAHNTEAFF	TGTGCCAGCTCACCACAAGGGACAGGGGCACATAACACTGAAGCTTTCTTT	17	TRBV18	TRBJ1-1	TRBD1	many
CASSFAGVRSYEQYF	TGCGCCAGCAGCTTCGCAGGGGTAAGGTCCTACGAGCAGTACTTC	15	TRBV5-1	TRBJ2-7	NA	NA
CASRVSRQYNEQFF	TGTGCCAGCAGGGTTAGTCGGCAGTACAATGAGCAGTTCTTC	14	TRBV7-9	TRBJ2-1	NA	NA
CSALGGVGEKLFF	TGCAGCGCATTGGGGGGGGTTGGAGAAAAACTGTTTTTT	13	TRBV29-1	TRBJ1-4	NA	NA
CASSVGGTAGNTIYF	TGTGCCAGCAGCGTAGGGGGGACAGCTGGAAACACCATATATTTT	15	TRBV9	TRBJ1-3	TRBD1	NA
CAWRVTRAGEQYF	TGTGCCTGGAGGGTTACTAGAGCGGGAGAGCAGTACTTC	13	TRBV30	TRBJ2-7	TRBD2	NA
CASSSRGNQPQHF	TGTGCCAGCAGTTCCAGGGGGAACCAGCCCCAGCATTTT	13	TRBV12-3/TRBV12-4	TRBJ1-5	TRBD1	once
CASSSLGYEQYF	TGTGCCAGCAGCTCTCTGGGTTACGAGCAGTACTTC	12	TRBV12-3/TRBV12-4	TRBJ2-7	NA	NA
CASSQRGWGNTEAFF	TGTGCCAGCAGCCAAAGGGGCTGGGGGAACACTGAAGCTTTCTTT	15	TRBV5-4	TRBJ1-1	NA	few
CASSVPKSGTAYGYTF	TGTGCCAGCAGCGTCCCAAAGTCCGGGACAGCTTACGGCTACACCTTC	16	TRBV21-1	TRBJ1-2	NA	NA
CATRQGSGTYEQYF	TGTGCCACCAGACAGGGCTCGGGCACCTACGAGCAGTACTTC	14	TRBV2	TRBJ2-7	TRBD1	few
CASSPGWGIGENEKLFF	TGTGCCAGCAGCCCGGGGTGGGGGATCGGGGAGAATGAAAAACTGTTTTTT	17	TRBV9	TRBJ1-4	NA	once
CASSLVGLAGGELYF	TGTGCCAGCAGCTTGGTGGGACTAGCGGGGGGGGAACTGTACTTC	15	TRBV5-4	TRBJ2-5	TRBD2	NA
CASSPTSGDTGELFF	TGTGCCAGCAGTCCGACTAGCGGGGACACCGGGGAGCTGTTTTTT	15	TRBV6-5	TRBJ2-2	TRBD2	few
CASSLDVIGELFF	TGTGCCAGCAGCTTGGACGTAATCGGGGAGCTGTTTTTT	13	TRBV5-4	TRBJ2-2	NA	NA
CASSLDSTNEKLFF	TGTGCCAGCAGCCTGGACAGCACTAATGAAAAACTGTTTTTT	14	TRBV28	TRBJ1-4	NA	NA
CASTPATDRGYTF	TGTGCCAGCACTCCCGCGACAGATCGGGGCTACACCTTC	13	TRBV28	TRBJ1-2	NA	NA
CASSLRRALTYEQYF	TGTGCCAGCAGTTTACGGCGGGCCCTGACCTACGAGCAGTACTTC	15	TRBV28	TRBJ2-7	NA	NA
CATSDSGFHEQYF	TGTGCCACCAGTGATTCGGGGTTTCACGAGCAGTACTTC	13	TRBV24-1	TRBJ2-7	NA	NA
CAWRRGSGYTF	TGTGCCTGGAGAAGAGGGAGTGGCTACACCTTC	11	TRBV30	TRBJ1-2	NA	NA
CASSFRGAHAFF	TGTGCCAGCAGTTTTCGCGGGGCGCATGCTTTCTTT	12	TRBV28	TRBJ1-1	NA	NA
CASSAWGQGYKETQYF	TGTGCCAGCAGTGCCTGGGGACAGGGTTATAAAGAGACCCAGTACTTC	16	TRBV6-1	TRBJ2-5	TRBD1	NA
CASSSRLAVQETQYF	TGTGCCAGCAGCTCCCGACTAGCGGTCCAAGAGACCCAGTACTTC	15	TRBV4-2	TRBJ2-5	TRBD2	NA
CASSFGSGQETQYF	TGTGCCAGCAGCTTCGGTAGCGGCCAAGAGACCCAGTACTTC	14	TRBV7-2	TRBJ2-5	NA	NA
CASSRTGGLDTQYF	TGCGCCAGCAGCCGAACCGGAGGTTTAGATACGCAGTATTTT	14	TRBV4-3	TRBJ2-3	NA	NA
CASSSLAGATGGTDTQYF	TGTGCCAGCAGCTCACTAGCGGGGGCCACCGGGGGGACAGATACGCAGTATTTT	18	TRBV7-3	TRBJ2-3	TRBD2	NA
CASSSVGTGQETQYF	TGTGCCAGCAGCTCGGTGGGGACAGGGCAAGAGACCCAGTACTTC	15	TRBV5-4	TRBJ2-5	TRBD1	NA
CASSQDQGVYNSPLHF	TGCGCCAGCAGCCAAGATCAAGGAGTCTATAATTCACCCCTCCACTTT	16	TRBV4-3	TRBJ1-6	NA	NA
CASSPIGFEQFF	TGTGCCAGCAGCCCTATTGGTTTTGAGCAGTTCTTC	12	TRBV7-9	TRBJ2-1	NA	few
CASSLQGSTEAFF	TGTGCCAGCAGTTTGCAGGGGTCCACTGAAGCTTTCTTT	13	TRBV12-3/TRBV12-4	TRBJ1-1	NA	NA
CASSQGAGTDTQYF	TGTGCCAGCAGCCAAGGCGCGGGCACAGATACGCAGTATTTT	14	TRBV3-1/TRBV3-2	TRBJ2-3	NA	NA
CASSLARGPNYGYTF	TGTGCCAGCAGCTTAGCGAGGGGCCCTAACTATGGCTACACCTTC	15	TRBV7-6	TRBJ1-2	NA	NA
CASRLDRGNTGELFF	TGTGCCAGCAGGCTAGACAGGGGAAACACCGGGGAGCTGTTTTTT	15	TRBV2	TRBJ2-2	TRBD1	once